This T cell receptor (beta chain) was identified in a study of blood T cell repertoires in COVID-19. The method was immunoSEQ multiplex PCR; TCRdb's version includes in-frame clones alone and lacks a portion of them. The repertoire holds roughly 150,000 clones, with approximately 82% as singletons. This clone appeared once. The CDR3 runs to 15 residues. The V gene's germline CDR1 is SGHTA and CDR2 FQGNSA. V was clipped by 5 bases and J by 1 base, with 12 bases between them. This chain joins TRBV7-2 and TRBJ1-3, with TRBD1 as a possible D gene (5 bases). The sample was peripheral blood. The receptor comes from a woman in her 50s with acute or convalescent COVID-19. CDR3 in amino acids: CASSTYQGSGNTIYF. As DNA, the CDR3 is TGTGCCAGCAGCACTTATCAGGGATCTGGAAACACCATATATTTT.